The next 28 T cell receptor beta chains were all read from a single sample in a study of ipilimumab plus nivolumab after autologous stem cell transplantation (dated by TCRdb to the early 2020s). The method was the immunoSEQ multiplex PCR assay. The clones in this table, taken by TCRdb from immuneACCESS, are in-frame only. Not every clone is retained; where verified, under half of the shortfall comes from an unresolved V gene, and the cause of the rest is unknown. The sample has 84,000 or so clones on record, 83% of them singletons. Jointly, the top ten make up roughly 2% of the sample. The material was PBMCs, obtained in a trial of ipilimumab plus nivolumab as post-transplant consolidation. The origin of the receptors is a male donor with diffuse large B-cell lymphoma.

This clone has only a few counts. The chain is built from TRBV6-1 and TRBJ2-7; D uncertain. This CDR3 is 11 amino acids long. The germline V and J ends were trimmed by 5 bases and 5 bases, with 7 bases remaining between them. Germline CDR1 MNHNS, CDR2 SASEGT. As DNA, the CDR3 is TGTGCCAGCAGTCCGGACCACGAGCAGTACTTC. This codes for CASSPDHEQYF.

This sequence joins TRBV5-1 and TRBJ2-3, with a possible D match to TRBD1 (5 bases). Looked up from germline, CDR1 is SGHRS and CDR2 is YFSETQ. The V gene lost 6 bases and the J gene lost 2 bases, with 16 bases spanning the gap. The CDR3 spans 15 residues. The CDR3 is CASNRGAGITDTQYF. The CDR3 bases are TGCGCCAGCAACCGTGGGGCAGGGATCACAGATACGCAGTATTTT.

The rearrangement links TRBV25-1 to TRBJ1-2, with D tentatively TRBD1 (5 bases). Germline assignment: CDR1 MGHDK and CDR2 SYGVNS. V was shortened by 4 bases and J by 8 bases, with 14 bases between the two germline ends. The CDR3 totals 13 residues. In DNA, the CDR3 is TGTGCCAGCAGTGGGGGCGAAAGGACAGGCTACACCTTC. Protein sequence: CASSGGERTGYTF.

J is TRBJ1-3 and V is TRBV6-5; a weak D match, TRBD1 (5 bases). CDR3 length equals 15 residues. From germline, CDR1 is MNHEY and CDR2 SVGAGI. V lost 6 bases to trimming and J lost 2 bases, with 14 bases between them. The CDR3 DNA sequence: TGTGCCAGCAGCCCCTTCGGGACCGCTGGAAACACCATATATTTT. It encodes CASSPFGTAGNTIYF.

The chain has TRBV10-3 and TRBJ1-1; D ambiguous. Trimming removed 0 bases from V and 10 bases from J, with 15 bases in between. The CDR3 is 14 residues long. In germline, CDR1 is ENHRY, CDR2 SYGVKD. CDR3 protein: CAISESLQSRGAFF. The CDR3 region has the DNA TGTGCCATCAGTGAGTCCTTGCAGAGCCGTGGAGCTTTCTTT.

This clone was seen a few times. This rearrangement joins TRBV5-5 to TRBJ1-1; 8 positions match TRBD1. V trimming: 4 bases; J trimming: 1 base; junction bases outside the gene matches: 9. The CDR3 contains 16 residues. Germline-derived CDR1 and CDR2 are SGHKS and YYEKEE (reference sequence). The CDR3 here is CASSRMTGVENTEAFF. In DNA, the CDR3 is TGTGCCAGCAGCCGTATGACAGGGGTTGAGAACACTGAAGCTTTCTTT.

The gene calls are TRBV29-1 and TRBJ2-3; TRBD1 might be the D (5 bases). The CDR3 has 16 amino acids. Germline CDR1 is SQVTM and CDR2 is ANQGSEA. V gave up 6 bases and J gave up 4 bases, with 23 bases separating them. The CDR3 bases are TGCAGCGTCCGGAATTGGGCAGGGCAGAATTCAGATACGCAGTATTTT. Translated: CSVRNWAGQNSDTQYF.

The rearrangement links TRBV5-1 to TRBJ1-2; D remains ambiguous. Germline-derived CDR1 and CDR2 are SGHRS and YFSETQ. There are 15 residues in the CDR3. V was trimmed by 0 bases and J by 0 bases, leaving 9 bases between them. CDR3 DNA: TGCGCCAGCAGCTTGGCAGGATCCCCTAACTATGGCTACACCTTC. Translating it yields CASSLAGSPNYGYTF.

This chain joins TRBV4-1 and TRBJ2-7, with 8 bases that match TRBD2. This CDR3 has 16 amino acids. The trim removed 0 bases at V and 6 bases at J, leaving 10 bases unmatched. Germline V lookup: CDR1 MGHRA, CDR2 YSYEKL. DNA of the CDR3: TGCGCCAGCAGCCAAGATTTGACTCCGGGGGGGCTCGAGCAGTACTTC. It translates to CASSQDLTPGGLEQYF.

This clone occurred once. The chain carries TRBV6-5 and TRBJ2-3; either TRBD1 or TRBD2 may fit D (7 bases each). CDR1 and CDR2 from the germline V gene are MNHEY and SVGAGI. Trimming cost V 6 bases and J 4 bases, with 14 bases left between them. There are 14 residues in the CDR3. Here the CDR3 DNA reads TGTGCCAGCAGACCCAGGGGGGGCCCAGATACGCAGTATTTT. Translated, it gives CASRPRGGPDTQYF.

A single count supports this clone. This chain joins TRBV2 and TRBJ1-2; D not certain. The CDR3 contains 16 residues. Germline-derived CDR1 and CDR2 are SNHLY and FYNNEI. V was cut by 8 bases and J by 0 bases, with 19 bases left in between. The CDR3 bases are TGTGCCAGCTATCAGGAAAAACTCAGCACTAACTATGGCTACACCTTC. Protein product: CASYQEKLSTNYGYTF.

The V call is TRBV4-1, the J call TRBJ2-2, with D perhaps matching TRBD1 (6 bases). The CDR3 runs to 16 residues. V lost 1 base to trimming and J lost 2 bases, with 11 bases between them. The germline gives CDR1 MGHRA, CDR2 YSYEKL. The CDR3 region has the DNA TGCGCCAGCAGCCAAGGTACAGGGTACAACACCGGGGAGCTGTTTTTT. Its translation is CASSQGTGYNTGELFF.

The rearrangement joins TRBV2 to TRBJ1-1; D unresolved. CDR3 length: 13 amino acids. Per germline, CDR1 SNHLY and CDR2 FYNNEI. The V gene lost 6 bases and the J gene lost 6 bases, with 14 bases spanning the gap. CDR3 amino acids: CASSDLGVSEAFF. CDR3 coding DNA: TGTGCCAGCAGCGACCTCGGGGTTTCTGAAGCTTTCTTT. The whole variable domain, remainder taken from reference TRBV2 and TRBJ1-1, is EPEVTQTPSHQVTQMGQEVILRCVPISNHLYFYWYRQILGQKVEFLVSFYNNEISEKSEIFDDQFSVERPDGSNFTLKIRSTKLEDSAMYFCASSDLGVSEAFFGQGTRLTVV.

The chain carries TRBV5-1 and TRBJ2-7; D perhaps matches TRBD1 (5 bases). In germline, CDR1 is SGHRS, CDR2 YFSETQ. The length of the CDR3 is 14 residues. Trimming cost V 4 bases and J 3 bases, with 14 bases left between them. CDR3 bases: TGCGCCAGCAGCAGGGGCTCGGTTCTCTACGAGCAGTACTTC. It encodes CASSRGSVLYEQYF.

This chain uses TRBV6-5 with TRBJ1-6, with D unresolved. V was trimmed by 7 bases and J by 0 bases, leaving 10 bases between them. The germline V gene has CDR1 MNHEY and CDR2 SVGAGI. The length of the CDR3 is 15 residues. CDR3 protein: CASKVGSSYNSPLHF. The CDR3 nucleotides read TGTGCCAGCAAAGTTGGCAGCTCCTATAATTCACCCCTCCACTTT.

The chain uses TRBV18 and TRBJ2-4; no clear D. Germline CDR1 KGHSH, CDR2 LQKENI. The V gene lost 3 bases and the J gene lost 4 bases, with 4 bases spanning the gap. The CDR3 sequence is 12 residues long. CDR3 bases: TGTGCCAGCTCACCGGAGAAAAACATTCAGTACTTC. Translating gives CASSPEKNIQYF.

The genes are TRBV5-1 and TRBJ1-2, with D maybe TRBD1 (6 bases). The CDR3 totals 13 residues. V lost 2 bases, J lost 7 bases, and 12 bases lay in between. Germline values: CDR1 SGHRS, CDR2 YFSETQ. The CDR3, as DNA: TGCGCCAGCAGCTTAACAGGGATGAGTGGCTACACCTTC. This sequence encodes CASSLTGMSGYTF.

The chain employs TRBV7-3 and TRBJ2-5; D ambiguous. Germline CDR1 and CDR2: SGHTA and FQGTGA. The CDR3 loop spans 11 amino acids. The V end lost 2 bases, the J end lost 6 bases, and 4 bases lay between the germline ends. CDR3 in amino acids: CASSLVKTQYF. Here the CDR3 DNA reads TGTGCCAGCAGCTTAGTCAAGACCCAGTACTTC. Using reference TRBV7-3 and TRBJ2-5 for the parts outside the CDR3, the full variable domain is GAGVSQTPSNKVTEKGKYVELRCDPISGHTALYWYRQSLGQGPEFLIYFQGTGAADDSGLPNDRFFAVRPEGSVSTLKIQRTERGDSAVYLCASSLVKTQYFGPGTRLLVL.

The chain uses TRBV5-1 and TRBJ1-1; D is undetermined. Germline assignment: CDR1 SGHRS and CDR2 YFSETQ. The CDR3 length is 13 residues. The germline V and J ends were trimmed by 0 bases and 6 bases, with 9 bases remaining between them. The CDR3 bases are TGCGCCAGCAGCTTGGCAGGCCGCTCTGAAGCTTTCTTT. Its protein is CASSLAGRSEAFF. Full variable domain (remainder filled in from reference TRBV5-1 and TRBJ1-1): KAGVTQTPRYLIKTRGQQVTLSCSPISGHRSVSWYQQTPGQGLQFLFEYFSETQRNKGNFPGRFSGRQFSNSRSEMNVSTLELGDSALYLCASSLAGRSEAFFGQGTRLTVV.

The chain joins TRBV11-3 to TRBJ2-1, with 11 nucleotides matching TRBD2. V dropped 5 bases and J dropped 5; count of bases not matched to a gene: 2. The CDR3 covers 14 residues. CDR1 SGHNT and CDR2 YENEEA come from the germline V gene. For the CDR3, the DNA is TGTGCCAGCAGCGGGACTAGCGGAAACAATGAGCAGTTCTTC. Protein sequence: CASSGTSGNNEQFF.

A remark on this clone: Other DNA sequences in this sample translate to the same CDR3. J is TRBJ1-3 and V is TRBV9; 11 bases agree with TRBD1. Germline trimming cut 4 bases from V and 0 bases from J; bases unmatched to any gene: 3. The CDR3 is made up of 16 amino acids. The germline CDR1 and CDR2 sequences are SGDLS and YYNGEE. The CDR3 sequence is CASSSGTGGSGNTIYF. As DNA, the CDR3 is TGTGCCAGCAGCTCAGGGACAGGGGGCTCTGGAAACACCATATATTTT.

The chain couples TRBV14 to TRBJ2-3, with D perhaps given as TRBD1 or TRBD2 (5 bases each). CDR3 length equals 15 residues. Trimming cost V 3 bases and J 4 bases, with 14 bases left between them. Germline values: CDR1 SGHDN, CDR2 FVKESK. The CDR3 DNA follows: TGTGCCAGCAGCCAGTACAACCGGGACCCAGATACGCAGTATTTT. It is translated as CASSQYNRDPDTQYF. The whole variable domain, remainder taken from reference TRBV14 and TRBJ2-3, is EAGVTQFPSHSVIEKGQTVTLRCDPISGHDNLYWYRRVMGKEIKFLLHFVKESKQDESGMPNNRFLAERTGGTYSTLKVQPAELEDSGVYFCASSQYNRDPDTQYFGPGTRLTVL.

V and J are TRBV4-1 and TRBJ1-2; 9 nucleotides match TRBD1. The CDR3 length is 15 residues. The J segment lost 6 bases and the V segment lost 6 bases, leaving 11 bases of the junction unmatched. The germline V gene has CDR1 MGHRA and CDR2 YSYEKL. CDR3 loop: CASRKPGQGIDGYTF. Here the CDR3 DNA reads TGCGCCAGCAGGAAACCGGGACAGGGTATCGATGGCTACACCTTC.

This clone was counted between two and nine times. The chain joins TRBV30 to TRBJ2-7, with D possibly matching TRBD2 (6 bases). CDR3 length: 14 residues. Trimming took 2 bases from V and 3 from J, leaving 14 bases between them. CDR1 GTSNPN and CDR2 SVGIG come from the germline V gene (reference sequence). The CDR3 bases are TGTGCCTGGAGTCATATGACTAGATACTACGAGCAGTACTTC. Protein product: CAWSHMTRYYEQYF.

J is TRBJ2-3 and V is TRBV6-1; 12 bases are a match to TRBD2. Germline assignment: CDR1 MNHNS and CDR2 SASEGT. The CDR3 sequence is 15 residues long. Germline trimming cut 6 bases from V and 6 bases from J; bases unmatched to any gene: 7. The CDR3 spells CASSLTSGGRDTQYF. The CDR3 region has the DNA TGTGCCAGCAGCCTGACTAGCGGGGGTAGGGATACGCAGTATTTT.

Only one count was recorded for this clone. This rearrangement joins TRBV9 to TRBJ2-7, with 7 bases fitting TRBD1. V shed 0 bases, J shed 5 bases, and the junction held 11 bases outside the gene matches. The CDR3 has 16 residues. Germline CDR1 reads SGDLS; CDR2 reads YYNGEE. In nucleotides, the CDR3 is TGTGCCAGCAGCGTAGGGAGGAAGGGAACAGGGGACGAGCAGTACTTC. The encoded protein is CASSVGRKGTGDEQYF.

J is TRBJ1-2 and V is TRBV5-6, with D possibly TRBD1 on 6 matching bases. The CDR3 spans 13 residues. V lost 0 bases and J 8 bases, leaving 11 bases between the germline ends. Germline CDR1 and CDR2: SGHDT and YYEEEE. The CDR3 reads CASSLGQGKGYTF. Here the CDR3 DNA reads TGTGCCAGCAGCTTGGGGCAGGGGAAGGGCTACACCTTC.

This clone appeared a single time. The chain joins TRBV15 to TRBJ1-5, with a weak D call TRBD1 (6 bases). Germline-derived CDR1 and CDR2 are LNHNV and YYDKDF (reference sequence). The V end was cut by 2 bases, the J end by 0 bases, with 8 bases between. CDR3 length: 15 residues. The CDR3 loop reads CATSRTDSSNQPQHF. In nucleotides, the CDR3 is TGTGCCACCAGCAGAACGGACAGTAGCAATCAGCCCCAGCATTTT.